This T cell receptor beta chain was obtained from a study of blood T cells in healthy people across ages. A J-beta primer mix and a sample-barcoded 5' primer were used in a second PCR of roughly 6 to 12 cycles. MiXCR, run by TCRdb on the 5' RACE reads, gives a single entry per CDR3 protein. The table lists roughly 800,000 distinct CDR3 sequences, roughly 35% of them singletons. The V gene end was trimmed by 5 bases and the J gene end by 5 bases; junction bases not matched to a gene: 10. CDR1 and CDR2 (germline): SGHTA, FQGTGA. The CDR3 is 16 amino acids. The genes are TRBV7-3 and TRBJ2-2; the match to TRBD2 covers 8 bases. This clonotype originated in a man between 18 and 35 years old in good health. Material for sequencing was blood. The CDR3, as DNA: TGTGCCAGCAGCCCAATCGGGTTAGCGGGGACCGGGGAGCTGTTTTTT. Translating gives CASSPIGLAGTGELFF.